The 3 T cell receptor beta chains below come from one sample, sequenced in a study of radiotherapy plus CTLA-4 blockade in lung cancer. Method: immunoSEQ multiplex PCR; TCRdb's copy keeps in-frame clones and lacks some. The data contain 95,000 to 150,000 clones, more than 80% of them singletons. Sequences were derived from peripheral blood, sampled from a patient treated with radiotherapy plus ipilimumab. These receptors originate from a human donor with non-small cell lung cancer that progressed on radiotherapy plus ipilimumab.

The chain combines TRBV14 with TRBJ1-3, with D hard to call. V lost 3 bases to trimming and J lost 0 bases, with 12 bases between them. From germline, CDR1 is SGHDN and CDR2 FVKESK. This CDR3 has 16 residues. The DNA for the CDR3 is TGTGCCAGCAGCCACACCACCCCGAGCTCTGGAAACACCATATATTTT. It yields the protein CASSHTTPSSGNTIYF.

V gene TRBV18 combines with J gene TRBJ1-3, with D perhaps TRBD1 (5 bases). Germline V gives CDR1 KGHSH, CDR2 LQKENI. V dropped 2 bases and J dropped 4 bases, with 12 bases sitting between them. This CDR3 has 15 amino acids. The CDR3 protein is CASSPAQGAGNTIYF. The CDR3 DNA reads as TGTGCCAGCTCACCAGCGCAGGGAGCCGGAAACACCATATATTTT. Full variable domain (rest looked up from reference TRBV18 and TRBJ1-3): NAGVMQNPRHLVRRRGQEARLRCSPMKGHSHVYWYRQLPEEGLKFMVYLQKENIIDESGMPKERFSAEFPKEGPSILRIQQVVRGDSAAYFCASSPAQGAGNTIYFGEGSWLTVV.

The chain combines TRBV11-3 with TRBJ2-7; D is unresolved. This CDR3 has 14 amino acids. Germline loops: CDR1 SGHNT, CDR2 YENEEA. The V and J ends lost 4 bases and 0 bases respectively, with 10 bases between them. The CDR3 DNA sequence: TGTGCCAGCAGCTGGGGAAGGAGCTCCTACGAGCAGTACTTC. Translating gives CASSWGRSSYEQYF.